Each of the 21 T cell receptor beta chains below was sequenced from the same sample in a study of siplizumab effects on memory and regulatory T cells. Some clones are missing from TCRdb's copy, which holds only in-frame ones; the method was immunoSEQ multiplex PCR. This sample has some 90,000 clones; around 89% occur once, and the top ten carry roughly 15%. Sequenced sample: CD4+ T cells sorted from blood. Receptors originate from a human donor in good health.

The genes are TRBV7-2 and TRBJ2-1, with 8 bases that match TRBD1. This CDR3 contains 16 residues. V shed 5 bases and J 3 bases; nucleotides not matched to a gene: 9. From germline, CDR1 is SGHTA and CDR2 FQGNSA. This CDR3 reads CASSPTTGGLYNEQFF. The CDR3 region has the DNA TGTGCCAGCAGCCCGACTACAGGGGGGCTCTACAATGAGCAGTTCTTC. Full variable domain (rest looked up from reference TRBV7-2 and TRBJ2-1): GAGVSQSPSNKVTEKGKDVELRCDPISGHTALYWYRQSLGQGLEFLIYFQGNSAPDKSGLPSDRFSAERTGGSVSTLTIQRTQQEDSAVYLCASSPTTGGLYNEQFFGPGTRLTVL.

This sequence joins TRBV5-1 and TRBJ2-7, with D tentatively TRBD1 or TRBD2 (5 bases each). The CDR3 totals 13 residues. The V gene's germline CDR1 is SGHRS and CDR2 YFSETQ. Deletions cut 4 bases from V and 7 bases from J, with 15 bases between. The CDR3 spells CASSRGPQDEQYF. CDR3 DNA sequence: TGCGCCAGCAGCCGGGGCCCCCAGGATGAGCAGTACTTC.

The chain links TRBV5-1 to TRBJ2-1; D remains ambiguous. V was pared by 1 base and J by 5 bases, with 10 bases between. CDR3 length equals 14 residues. From germline, CDR1 is SGHRS and CDR2 YFSETQ. The DNA of the CDR3 is TGCGCCAGCAGCTTGAATACAGAGAACAATGAGCAGTTCTTC. This encodes CASSLNTENNEQFF. Using reference TRBV5-1 and TRBJ2-1 for the parts outside the CDR3, the full variable domain is KAGVTQTPRYLIKTRGQQVTLSCSPISGHRSVSWYQQTPGQGLQFLFEYFSETQRNKGNFPGRFSGRQFSNSRSEMNVSTLELGDSALYLCASSLNTENNEQFFGPGTRLTVL.

V is TRBV6-6 and J is TRBJ1-2; no reliable D call. The CDR3 has 12 residues. The V and J ends lost 6 bases and 10 bases respectively, with 15 bases between them. Germline CDR1 is MNHNY and CDR2 is SVGAGI (reference sequence). CDR3 amino acids: CASRTSGLSYTF. The CDR3, as DNA: TGTGCCAGCAGGACCTCCGGACTCTCCTACACCTTC.

The chain links TRBV6-5 to TRBJ2-1, with D perhaps TRBD1 or TRBD2 (5 bases each). Trimming pared 2 bases from V and 9 bases from J, leaving 14 bases between. Per germline, CDR1 MNHEY and CDR2 SVGAGI. The CDR3 runs 14 residues. The CDR3 loop reads CASSYRGADGEQFF. The CDR3 DNA reads TGTGCCAGCAGTTACCGGGGCGCGGATGGTGAGCAGTTCTTC.

This sequence joins TRBV19 and TRBJ2-7, with D uncertain. CDR1 and CDR2 (germline): LNHDA, SQIVND (reference sequence). The length of the CDR3 is 11 residues. V shed 5 bases and J shed 4 bases, with 6 bases lying between them. Written as DNA, the CDR3 is TGTGCCAGTAGTGACACTTACGAGCAGTACTTC. It specifies CASSDTYEQYF.

The J gene is TRBJ2-1, the V gene TRBV28; unclear D gene. V lost 6 bases, J lost 8 bases, and 17 bases lay in between. The CDR3 runs to 14 residues. The germline V gene has CDR1 MDHEN and CDR2 SYDVKM. CDR3: CASRTASPGYEQFF. In DNA form, the CDR3 reads TGTGCCAGCAGAACAGCTTCCCCAGGATATGAGCAGTTCTTC.

The chain couples TRBV7-6 to TRBJ2-7; TRBD2 agrees at 9 bases. V lost 5 bases, J lost 2 bases, and 4 bases stayed unmatched. The CDR3 spans 14 residues. The germline CDR1 and CDR2 sequences are SGHVS and FNYEAQ. This CDR3 reads CASSPTSGTYEQYF. CDR3 sequence (DNA): TGTGCCAGCAGCCCGACTAGCGGTACCTACGAGCAGTACTTC.

The rearrangement uses TRBV7-2 and TRBJ2-1, with D unclear. V lost 0 bases to trimming and J lost 7 bases, with 7 bases between them. The CDR3 length is 13 residues. Germline V gives CDR1 SGHTA, CDR2 FQGNSA. The CDR3, as DNA: TGTGCCAGCAGCTTAGCGCGGATTAATGAGCAGTTCTTC. Translating it yields CASSLARINEQFF.

This chain uses TRBV9 with TRBJ2-1, with D uncertain. Germline assignment: CDR1 SGDLS and CDR2 YYNGEE. This CDR3 comprises 12 residues. Trimming pared 1 base from V and 9 bases from J, leaving 8 bases between. CDR3: CASSVSVGEQFF. The DNA of the CDR3 is TGTGCCAGCAGCGTATCGGTCGGTGAGCAGTTCTTC.

This clone appeared many times. The chain joins TRBV4-2 to TRBJ1-1; TRBD1 aligns across 8 bases. The CDR3 loop spans 14 amino acids. Germline CDR1 and CDR2: LGHNA and YNFKEQ. With 2 bases clipped from V and 4 bases from J, the junction kept 3 bases outside the gene matches. The DNA of the CDR3 is TGTGCCAGCAGCCAAAACAGGGGGTTCACTGAAGCTTTCTTT. Translated, it gives CASSQNRGFTEAFF.

This chain joins TRBV7-3 and TRBJ2-1, with a possible D match to TRBD1 (5 bases). The CDR3 loop spans 14 amino acids. Trimming took 2 bases from V and 4 from J, leaving 9 bases between them. Germline values: CDR1 SGHTA, CDR2 FQGTGA. The CDR3 protein is CASSLLGQYNEQFF. In DNA form, the CDR3 reads TGTGCCAGCAGCTTATTGGGGCAATACAATGAGCAGTTCTTC.

V is TRBV6-6 and J is TRBJ2-7, with D possibly being TRBD1 or TRBD2 (5 bases each). This CDR3 spans 12 amino acids. V was trimmed by 6 bases and J by 2 bases, leaving 8 bases between them. Germline V gene sequence: CDR1 MNHNY, CDR2 SVGAGI (reference sequence). CDR3 sequence reads: CASRRGTYEQYF. In DNA form, the CDR3 reads TGTGCCAGCAGGAGGGGTACCTACGAGCAGTACTTC.

The chain has TRBV9 and TRBJ2-1, with D possibly TRBD2 on 6 matching bases. Between the trimmed V and J ends, which lost 2 bases and 7 bases, there was a span of 13 bases. The V gene's germline CDR1 is SGDLS and CDR2 YYNGEE. The CDR3 is 14 residues long. The CDR3 nucleotides read TGTGCCAGCAGCGTTTCGGGAGAATGGAATGAGCAGTTCTTC. It yields the protein CASSVSGEWNEQFF.

This clone was seen once. V is TRBV2 and J is TRBJ1-2; no firm D call. This CDR3 has 15 amino acids. The V end was cut by 1 base, the J end by 3 bases, with 12 bases between. The germline V gene encodes CDR1 SNHLY and CDR2 FYNNEI. CDR3 bases: TGTGCCAGCAGTGAAGAGCTTTTCCGGGACTATGGCTACACCTTC. Translating it yields CASSEELFRDYGYTF.

This rearrangement joins TRBV4-1 to TRBJ2-7; tentative D call: TRBD2 (6 bases). Germline V gene sequence: CDR1 MGHRA, CDR2 YSYEKL. This CDR3 contains 16 residues. V lost 0 bases to trimming and J lost 7 bases, with 19 bases between them. CDR3 in amino acids: CASSQDPGTGFGEQYF. The CDR3 coding sequence is TGCGCCAGCAGCCAAGACCCCGGGACTGGGTTTGGGGAGCAGTACTTC.

V gene TRBV30 combines with J gene TRBJ1-1; possibly TRBD1 for D (5 bases). The V gene's germline CDR1 is GTSNPN and CDR2 SVGIG (reference sequence). V shed 0 bases and J shed 4 bases, with 9 bases lying between them. The CDR3 contains 13 residues. The CDR3 loop is CAWSVWGSTEAFF. The CDR3 nucleotides read TGTGCCTGGAGTGTTTGGGGCAGCACTGAAGCTTTCTTT.

CDR3 nucleotide sequence: TGTGCCAGCAGCCAAGTGTTGGGCAGGAGGAACACTGAAGCTTTCTTT. Translated, it gives CASSQVLGRRNTEAFF. This rearrangement joins TRBV4-2 to TRBJ1-1, with D unresolved. The germline CDR1 and CDR2 sequences are LGHNA and YNFKEQ. CDR3 size: 16 residues. Trimming removed 1 base at V and 1 base at J, with 13 bases between.

The chain carries TRBV25-1 and TRBJ2-7; either TRBD1 or TRBD2 may fit D (5 bases each). With 6 bases removed from V and 5 bases from J, the gap between germline ends came to 8 bases. Per germline, CDR1 MGHDK and CDR2 SYGVNS. CDR3 length: 11 residues. In DNA form, the CDR3 reads TGTGCCAGCAGGAGGGGTCACGAGCAGTACTTC. It yields the protein CASRRGHEQYF.

V gene TRBV6-1 combines with J gene TRBJ1-1; TRBD1 aligns across 7 bases. The CDR3 spans 15 residues. The ends lost 10 bases at V and 1 base at J; junction bases unmatched: 12. Germline-derived CDR1 and CDR2 are MNHNS and SASEGT. The CDR3 DNA sequence: TGTGCCACTTACGATAGGGGGCGGTCGAACACTGAAGCTTTCTTT. As protein: CATYDRGRSNTEAFF.

This chain uses TRBV6-6 with TRBJ1-2; D remains ambiguous. Trimming took 5 bases from V and 4 from J, leaving 17 bases between them. The CDR3 loop spans 15 amino acids. Germline V gene data show CDR1 as MNHNY and CDR2 as SVGAGI (reference sequence). The CDR3 is CASSPLRNVAYGYTF. The CDR3 DNA sequence: TGTGCCAGCAGTCCCCTTAGGAACGTTGCCTATGGCTACACCTTC.